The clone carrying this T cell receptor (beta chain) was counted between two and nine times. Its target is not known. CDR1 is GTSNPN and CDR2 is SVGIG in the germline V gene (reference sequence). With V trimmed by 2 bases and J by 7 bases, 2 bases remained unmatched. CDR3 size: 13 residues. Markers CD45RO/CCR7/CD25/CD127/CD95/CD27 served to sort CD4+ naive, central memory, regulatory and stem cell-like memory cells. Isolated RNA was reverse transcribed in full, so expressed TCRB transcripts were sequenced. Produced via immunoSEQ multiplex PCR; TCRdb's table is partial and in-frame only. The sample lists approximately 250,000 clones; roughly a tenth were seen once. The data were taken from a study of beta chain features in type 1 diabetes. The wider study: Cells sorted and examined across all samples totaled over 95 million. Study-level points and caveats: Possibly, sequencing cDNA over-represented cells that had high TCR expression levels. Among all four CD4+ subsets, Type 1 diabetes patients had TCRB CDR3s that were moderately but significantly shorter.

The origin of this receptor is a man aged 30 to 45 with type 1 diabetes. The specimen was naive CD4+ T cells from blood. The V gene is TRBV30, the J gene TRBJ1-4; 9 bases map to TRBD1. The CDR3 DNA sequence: TGTGCCTGGAGTCGGACAGGGGTTGAAAAACTGTTTTTT. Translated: CAWSRTGVEKLFF.